This TCR beta chain was captured in a study of blood T cell repertoires in COVID-19. From germline, CDR1 is MDHEN and CDR2 SYDVKM. The CDR3 is made up of 15 amino acids. Trimming shortened V by 1 base and J by 5 bases, and 15 bases separated the two germline ends. Here immunoSEQ multiplex PCR was the method, and the copy in TCRdb shows in-frame clones only, minus some. The repertoire has 98,000 or so clones, around 90% of them found once; the top ten carry 5.1%. This clonotype was obtained from a human donor in a cohort sampled during active COVID-19. The sequenced material came from peripheral blood. V is TRBV28 and J is TRBJ2-7; possibly TRBD2 for D (6 bases). CDR3 nucleotides: TGTGCCAGCAGTTTATCCGGGGGAATAGGGCACGAGCAGTACTTC. The encoded protein is CASSLSGGIGHEQYF.